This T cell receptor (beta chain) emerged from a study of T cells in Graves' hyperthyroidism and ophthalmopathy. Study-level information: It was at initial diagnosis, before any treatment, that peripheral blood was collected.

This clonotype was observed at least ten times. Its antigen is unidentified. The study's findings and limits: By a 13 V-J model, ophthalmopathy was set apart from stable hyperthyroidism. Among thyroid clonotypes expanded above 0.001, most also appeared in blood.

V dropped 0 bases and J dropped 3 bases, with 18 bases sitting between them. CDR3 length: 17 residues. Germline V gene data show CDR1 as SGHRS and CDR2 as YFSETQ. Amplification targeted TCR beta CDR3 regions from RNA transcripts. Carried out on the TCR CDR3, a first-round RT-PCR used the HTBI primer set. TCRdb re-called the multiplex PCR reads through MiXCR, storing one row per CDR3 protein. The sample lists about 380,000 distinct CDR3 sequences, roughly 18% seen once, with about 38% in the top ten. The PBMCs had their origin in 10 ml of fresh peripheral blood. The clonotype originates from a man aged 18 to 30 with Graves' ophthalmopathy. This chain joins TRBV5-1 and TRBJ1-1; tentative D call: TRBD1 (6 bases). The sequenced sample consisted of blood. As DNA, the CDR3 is TGCGCCAGCAGCTTGGCCGTGGGTCAGGGGTTGGACACTGAAGCTTTCTTT. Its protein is CASSLAVGQGLDTEAFF.